These T cell receptor beta chains were read from a single sample in a study of blood T cell repertoires in COVID-19. Only in-frame clones appear in the TCRdb table, and some are missing; sequencing was by immunoSEQ multiplex PCR. The sample shows 150,000 to 200,000 clones, approximately 85% of them seen only once. Sequencing was performed on PBMCs or T cells enriched from blood (not recorded which). The receptors were sampled from a woman aged 18 to 35 who had recovered from COVID-19. The CDR3 runs from the conserved cysteine through the conserved F or W. D genes are given only for firm matches. Clone size is shown for a subset of rows, as once, few, many or a class of expanded clone.

D: -; J: TRBJ1-1; V: TRBV20-1; size: -; DNA: TGCAGTGCTAGTACCCTAATGAACACTGAAGCTTTCTTT; CDR3: CSASTLMNTEAFF
D: -; J: TRBJ2-3; V: TRBV7-2; size: -; DNA: TGTGCCAGCAGCTCACCGAGTACAGATACGCAGTATTTT; CDR3: CASSSPSTDTQYF
D: -; J: TRBJ2-7; V: TRBV4-3; size: -; DNA: TGCGCCAGCAGCCAAGACGTAGCGCGTATATACGAGCAGTACTTC; CDR3: CASSQDVARIYEQYF
D: TRBD1; J: TRBJ1-2; V: TRBV27; size: -; DNA: TGTGCCAGCAGTATAAATACACCAGGGGGCGGCTACACCTTC; CDR3: CASSINTPGGGYTF
D: TRBD1; J: TRBJ2-1; V: TRBV5-4; size: -; DNA: TGTGCCAGCAGCCCGCGACAGGGGAATGAGCAGTTCTTC; CDR3: CASSPRQGNEQFF
D: -; J: TRBJ1-2; V: TRBV7-2; size: -; DNA: TGTGCCAGCAGCTTGGGGGGCTATGGCTACACCTTC; CDR3: CASSLGGYGYTF
D: TRBD1; J: TRBJ1-2; V: TRBV7-8; size: -; DNA: TGTGCCAGCAGCCCCAACCGGGGGACAGGCCCCTATGGCTACACCTTC; CDR3: CASSPNRGTGPYGYTF
D: TRBD1; J: TRBJ1-2; V: TRBV2; size: -; DNA: TGTGCCAGCAGCGATCGGACAGGGGCTAACTATGGCTACACCTTC; CDR3: CASSDRTGANYGYTF
D: TRBD2; J: TRBJ2-3; V: TRBV11-3; size: once; DNA: TGTGCCAGCAGCTCGTCTAGCGGGAGCACAGATACGCAGTATTTT; CDR3: CASSSSSGSTDTQYF
D: -; J: TRBJ1-4; V: TRBV7-2; size: -; DNA: TGTGCCAGCAGCCAAGCTCCGGGGGTATATAATGAAAAACTGTTTTTT; CDR3: CASSQAPGVYNEKLFF
D: TRBD1; J: TRBJ1-5; V: TRBV4-2; size: -; DNA: TGTGCCAGCAGCCAAGTGGCCGGGACAGGGGGAGGCCAGCCCCAGCATTTT; CDR3: CASSQVAGTGGGQPQHF
D: TRBD1; J: TRBJ2-3; V: TRBV28; size: once; DNA: TGTGCCAGCATTAAACAGGGGAGCACAGATACGCAGTATTTT; CDR3: CASIKQGSTDTQYF
D: -; J: TRBJ2-7; V: TRBV19; size: -; DNA: TGTGCCAGTAGTATTGGAGGACTTTTACGCTCCTACGAGCAGTACTTC; CDR3: CASSIGGLLRSYEQYF
D: TRBD1; J: TRBJ1-3; V: TRBV18; size: -; DNA: TGTGCCAGCTCACAACCCGGGGACAGCTCTGGAAACACCATATATTTT; CDR3: CASSQPGDSSGNTIYF
D: -; J: TRBJ1-2; V: TRBV6-5; size: -; DNA: TGTGCCAGCAGTTACTCGGGGAGCTATGGCTACACCTTC; CDR3: CASSYSGSYGYTF
D: TRBD1; J: TRBJ1-1; V: TRBV10-3; size: -; DNA: TGTGCCATCAGTGAGTCGGGGGACAGTGACTCCATGAACACTGAAGCTTTCTTT; CDR3: CAISESGDSDSMNTEAFF
D: TRBD1; J: TRBJ2-1; V: TRBV5-4; size: -; DNA: TGTGCCAGCAGACCTCGACAGGGCCTTAACAATGAGCAGTTCTTC; CDR3: CASRPRQGLNNEQFF
D: TRBD2; J: TRBJ2-1; V: TRBV9; size: medium-sized; DNA: TGTGCCAGCAGCGTAAAACCGGGACTAGCCGGTAATGAGCAGTTCTTC; CDR3: CASSVKPGLAGNEQFF
D: TRBD1; J: TRBJ2-7; V: TRBV7-9; size: -; DNA: TGTGCCAGCACCAAGGGGGCCTCCTACGAGCAGTACTTC; CDR3: CASTKGASYEQYF
D: -; J: TRBJ1-6; V: TRBV28; size: once; DNA: TGTGCCAGCAGTACCTTGGACCGGGATGAGGACTTT; CDR3: CASSTLDRDEDF
D: -; J: TRBJ2-4; V: TRBV2; size: -; DNA: TGTGCCAGCAGTGAGGGGGCGCCCAAAAACATTCAGTACTTC; CDR3: CASSEGAPKNIQYF
D: -; J: TRBJ1-5; V: TRBV19; size: -; DNA: TGTGCCAGTAGTTACAGGGAGTCTAGTCAGCCCCAGCATTTT; CDR3: CASSYRESSQPQHF
D: -; J: TRBJ2-3; V: TRBV7-2; size: -; DNA: TGTGCCAGCAGCTTAGTAGCGGCCACAGATACGCAGTATTTT; CDR3: CASSLVAATDTQYF
D: TRBD1; J: TRBJ1-2; V: TRBV24-1; size: -; DNA: TGTGCCACCAGCGCGGGACAGGGGGTTTACTATGGCTACACCTTC; CDR3: CATSAGQGVYYGYTF
D: -; J: TRBJ2-7; V: TRBV6-5; size: -; DNA: TGTGCCAGCAGTTACTCGATTCCAGGCTCCTACGAGCAGTACTTC; CDR3: CASSYSIPGSYEQYF
D: -; J: TRBJ1-3; V: TRBV5-1; size: -; DNA: TGCGCCAGCAGTTTAGACACCTATGGAAACACCATATATTTT; CDR3: CASSLDTYGNTIYF
D: -; J: TRBJ1-5; V: TRBV12-3/TRBV12-4; size: -; DNA: TGTGCCAGCACCGTTGGGGGGGATCAGCCCCAGCATTTT; CDR3: CASTVGGDQPQHF
D: -; J: TRBJ2-1; V: TRBV29-1; size: once; DNA: TGCAGCGTTGAAAAAATGAGGGGGAATGAGCAGTTCTTC; CDR3: CSVEKMRGNEQFF
D: TRBD2; J: TRBJ2-7; V: TRBV28; size: -; DNA: TGTGCCAGCAGAGGATCTAGCGGGATCATAGGGGAGCAGTACTTC; CDR3: CASRGSSGIIGEQYF
D: -; J: TRBJ1-5; V: TRBV14; size: -; DNA: TGTGCCAGCAGCCACAAGTTTGACAGCGGCAATCAGCCCCAGCATTTT; CDR3: CASSHKFDSGNQPQHF
D: -; J: TRBJ1-2; V: TRBV15; size: -; DNA: TGTGCCACCAGCAGAGACCGGGGAACGGGGGGGGGCTACACCTTC; CDR3: CATSRDRGTGGGYTF
D: TRBD2; J: TRBJ2-7; V: TRBV24-1; size: -; DNA: TGTGCCACCAGTGCAGGGACTAGCGGGCGCTACGAGCAGTACTTC; CDR3: CATSAGTSGRYEQYF
D: -; J: TRBJ1-6; V: TRBV13; size: -; DNA: TGTGCCAGCAGCTTAGGCCTGGGCATTAATTCACCCCTCCACTTT; CDR3: CASSLGLGINSPLHF
D: -; J: TRBJ1-1; V: TRBV28; size: once; DNA: TGTGCCAGCACCCAGAACACTGAAGCTTTCTTT; CDR3: CASTQNTEAFF
D: -; J: TRBJ1-2; V: TRBV10-1; size: -; DNA: TGCGCCAGCAGTGAGACGGGAGCTAACTATGGCTACACCTTC; CDR3: CASSETGANYGYTF
D: TRBD1; J: TRBJ2-2; V: TRBV5-8; size: -; DNA: TGTGCCAGCAGCTTGCCAGGGGGCACCGGGGAGCTGTTTTTT; CDR3: CASSLPGGTGELFF
D: -; J: TRBJ2-7; V: TRBV7-6; size: -; DNA: TGTGCCAGCAGCCCCAGCTCCTACGAGCAGTACTTC; CDR3: CASSPSSYEQYF
D: TRBD1; J: TRBJ2-7; V: TRBV11-2; size: -; DNA: TGTGCCAGCAGCGGCGCAGGACAGGGCTACGAGCAGTACTTC; CDR3: CASSGAGQGYEQYF
D: TRBD2; J: TRBJ2-1; V: TRBV3-1/TRBV3-2; size: -; DNA: TGTGCCAGCAGCCAAGCCGGGGGAGGGCCCTACAATGAGCAGTTCTTC; CDR3: CASSQAGGGPYNEQFF
D: -; J: TRBJ2-1; V: TRBV10-2; size: -; DNA: TGCGCCAGCAGTGAGTCGGCAAACTACAATGAGCAGTTCTTC; CDR3: CASSESANYNEQFF
D: -; J: TRBJ1-6; V: TRBV6-1; size: -; DNA: TGTGCCAGCAGTGAACTGGAACAGGCACTCTCACCCCTCCACTTT; CDR3: CASSELEQALSPLHF
D: TRBD1; J: TRBJ1-2; V: TRBV5-1; size: -; DNA: TGCGCCAGCAGCTTCCCGAGACAGGGCTATGGCTACACCTTC; CDR3: CASSFPRQGYGYTF
D: -; J: TRBJ1-1; V: TRBV6-2/TRBV6-3; size: -; DNA: TGTGCCAGCAGTGCGAGCGTCTTGTGGGCTGAAGCTTTCTTT; CDR3: CASSASVLWAEAFF
D: -; J: TRBJ2-7; V: TRBV29-1; size: -; DNA: TGCAGCGTCGGAACCGGGACCTACGAGCAGTACTTC; CDR3: CSVGTGTYEQYF
D: -; J: TRBJ2-7; V: TRBV5-1; size: -; DNA: TGCGCCAGCAGTCGGAGGCTAGCGTCCGAGCAGTACTTC; CDR3: CASSRRLASEQYF
D: TRBD1; J: TRBJ1-5; V: TRBV7-9; size: once; DNA: TGTGCCAGCAGCCTCGGGACAGGTAGCAATCAGCCCCAGCATTTT; CDR3: CASSLGTGSNQPQHF
D: -; J: TRBJ2-7; V: TRBV5-8; size: -; DNA: TGTGCCAGCACCTTATTCGGGGAGAGCTCCTACGAGCAGTACTTC; CDR3: CASTLFGESSYEQYF